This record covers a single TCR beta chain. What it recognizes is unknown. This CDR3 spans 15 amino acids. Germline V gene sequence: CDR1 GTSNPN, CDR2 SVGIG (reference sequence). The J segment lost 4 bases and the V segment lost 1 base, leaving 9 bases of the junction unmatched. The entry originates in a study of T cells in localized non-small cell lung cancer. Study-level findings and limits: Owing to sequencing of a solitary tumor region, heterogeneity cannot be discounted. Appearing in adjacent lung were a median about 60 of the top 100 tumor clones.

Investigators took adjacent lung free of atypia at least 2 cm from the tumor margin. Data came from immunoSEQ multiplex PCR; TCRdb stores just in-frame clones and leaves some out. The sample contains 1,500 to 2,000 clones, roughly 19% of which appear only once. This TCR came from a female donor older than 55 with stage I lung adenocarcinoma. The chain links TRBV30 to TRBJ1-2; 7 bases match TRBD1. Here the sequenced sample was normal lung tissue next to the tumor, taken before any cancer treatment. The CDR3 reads CAWSGGTGAAYGYTF. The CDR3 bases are TGTGCCTGGAGTGGGGGTACAGGGGCTGCCTATGGCTACACCTTC.